These 28 T cell receptor beta chains came from one sample sequenced in a study of identical twins. TCRdb called the 5' RACE reads again in MiXCR, with one record for every CDR3 protein. Of approximately 670,000 distinct CDR3 sequences listed, 5.5% to 6.5% were seen once; the top ten hold about 1.8%. The sequenced sample was naive T cells sorted from blood. These receptors originate from a man aged 18 to 30 in good health.

A remark on this clonotype: One base away lies a much larger clone, so this may be a sequencing read error. The chain is built from TRBV5-1 and TRBJ2-7; D possibly uses TRBD1 or TRBD2 (5 bases each). Between the trimmed V and J ends, which lost 6 bases and 3 bases, there was a span of 19 bases. CDR1 and CDR2 (germline): SGHRS, YFSETQ. This CDR3 region has 15 residues. DNA of the CDR3: TGCGCCAGCACCCATCTCCAGGGACGGGACTACGAGCAGTACTTC. Translated, it gives CASTHLQGRDYEQYF.

J is TRBJ1-5 and V is TRBV2; D unresolved. Germline V CDR1 and CDR2: SNHLY, FYNNEI. V dropped 6 bases and J dropped 4 bases, with 22 bases sitting between them. The CDR3 totals 17 residues. In DNA form, the CDR3 reads TGTGCCAGCAGCGCAAAGGGAAGCAGCGGTTTTAATCAGCCCCAGCATTTT. It is translated as CASSAKGSSGFNQPQHF.

Here the CDR3 reads CASIPGQKFSGNTIYF. The CDR3 DNA sequence: TGTGCCAGTATTCCAGGACAGAAGTTCTCTGGAAACACCATATATTTT. The chain employs TRBV19 and TRBJ1-3, with D possibly TRBD1 on 6 matching bases. CDR1 and CDR2 (germline): LNHDA, SQIVND (reference sequence). V was pared by 7 bases and J by 0 bases, with 16 bases between. The CDR3 covers 16 residues.

This clonotype was counted many times. DNA for the CDR3: TGCGCCAGCAGCTTGGAGCAGGGGCGCACTGAAGCTTTCTTT. This codes for CASSLEQGRTEAFF. The rearrangement uses TRBV5-1 and TRBJ1-1; the D gene is possibly TRBD1 (6 bases). CDR1 is SGHRS and CDR2 is YFSETQ in the germline V gene. V was clipped by 0 bases and J by 4 bases, with 10 bases between them. This CDR3 region has 14 residues. The variable domain in full, completed from reference TRBV5-1 and TRBJ1-1, reads KAGVTQTPRYLIKTRGQQVTLSCSPISGHRSVSWYQQTPGQGLQFLFEYFSETQRNKGNFPGRFSGRQFSNSRSEMNVSTLELGDSALYLCASSLEQGRTEAFFGQGTRLTVV.

This clonotype showed up just a few times. The CDR3 nucleotides are TGCAGTGCTGTTAATACGCGGACTAACAATGAGCAGTTCTTC. Protein: CSAVNTRTNNEQFF. The J gene is TRBJ2-1, the V gene TRBV20-1; perhaps TRBD2 as D (6 bases). The CDR3 totals 14 residues. Germline V CDR1 and CDR2: DFQATT, SNEGSKA (reference sequence). With 5 bases removed from V and 5 bases from J, the gap between germline ends came to 16 bases.

This clonotype was seen at least ten times. The chain couples TRBV29-1 to TRBJ1-2; 8 nucleotides line up with TRBD1. The V and J ends lost 4 bases and 6 bases, in that order; junction bases with no gene match: 4. The CDR3 length is 12 residues. Germline V lookup: CDR1 SQVTM, CDR2 ANQGSEA. CDR3 bases: TGCAGCGTTGCTGCAGGGGGCGATGGCTACACCTTC. It encodes CSVAAGGDGYTF. Full variable domain (rest looked up from reference TRBV29-1 and TRBJ1-2): SAVISQKPSRDICQRGTSLTIQCQVDSQVTMMFWYRQQPGQSLTLIATANQGSEATYESGFVIDKFPISRPNLTFSTLTVSNMSPEDSSIYLCSVAAGGDGYTFGSGTRLTVV.

This clonotype was seen more than once but under ten times. The chain carries TRBV12-3 or TRBV12-4 and TRBJ2-7; tentatively, D is TRBD2 (6 bases). The length of the CDR3 is 13 residues. V was cut by 3 bases and J by 6 bases, with 12 bases left in between. CDR3 in DNA: TGTGCCAGCAGTTTTAAGGAGGGATCCGAGCAGTACTTC. It translates to CASSFKEGSEQYF.

This clonotype was recorded at least ten times. The V gene is TRBV6-5, the J gene TRBJ2-2; no reliable D call. Germline V gene data show CDR1 as MNHEY and CDR2 as SVGAGI. This CDR3 region has 14 residues. V lost 3 bases, J lost 1 base, and 6 bases lay in between. The CDR3 sequence is CASSYRQNTGELFF. The DNA for the CDR3 is TGTGCCAGCAGTTATCGGCAGAACACCGGGGAGCTGTTTTTT.

The CDR3 sequence is CSALDYLRDTGELFF. The CDR3 DNA is TGCAGTGCTCTCGACTACTTACGAGACACCGGGGAGCTGTTTTTT. The V gene is TRBV20-1, the J gene TRBJ2-2; a weak D match, TRBD2 (5 bases). The V gene's germline CDR1 is DFQATT and CDR2 SNEGSKA (reference sequence). V shed 5 bases and J shed 3 bases, with 16 bases lying between them. The CDR3 has 15 residues.

This clonotype was observed many times. The gene calls are TRBV9 and TRBJ2-2; D not certain. Per germline, CDR1 SGDLS and CDR2 YYNGEE. The CDR3 runs 17 residues. Trimming removed 3 bases at V and 0 bases at J, with 15 bases between. CDR3 coding DNA: TGTGCCAGCAGCGCCTCTCGAAGGACGGCGAACACCGGGGAGCTGTTTTTT. It codes for CASSASRRTANTGELFF.

V and J are TRBV5-1 and TRBJ1-2; possibly TRBD1 for D (5 bases). Germline CDR1 reads SGHRS; CDR2 reads YFSETQ. This CDR3 contains 14 residues. V shed 0 bases and J shed 8 bases, with 14 bases lying between them. The CDR3 DNA is TGCGCCAGCAGCTTGGAAACCCAGGGACTGGGCTACACCTTC. Residues: CASSLETQGLGYTF.

This clonotype was counted between two and nine times. The chain is built from TRBV10-3 and TRBJ2-7; D may be TRBD2 (6 bases). The V gene lost 6 bases and the J gene lost 2 bases, with 11 bases spanning the gap. Per germline, CDR1 ENHRY and CDR2 SYGVKD. The CDR3 totals 13 residues. The CDR3 protein is CAISRRGTYEQYV. Written as DNA, the CDR3 is TGTGCCATCAGCCGCCGGGGGACCTACGAGCAGTACGTC.

This clonotype was observed many times. This sequence joins TRBV5-6 and TRBJ2-7; 13 bases map to TRBD2. CDR3 length: 16 amino acids. Germline trimming cut 4 bases from V and 2 bases from J; bases unmatched to any gene: 6. Germline V gene sequence: CDR1 SGHDT, CDR2 YYEEEE. The DNA of the CDR3 is TGTGCCAGCAGCGGTGGGACTAGCGGGACAACCTACGAGCAGTACTTC. Protein product: CASSGGTSGTTYEQYF.

V and J are TRBV3-1 and TRBJ2-3, with 7 bases identical to TRBD1. The germline gives CDR1 LGHDT, CDR2 YNNKEL (reference sequence). J lost 4 bases, V lost 5 bases, and 6 bases had no gene match. The CDR3 totals 14 residues. CDR3 amino acids: CASSDSQGADTQYF. CDR3 in DNA: TGTGCCAGCAGCGACAGTCAGGGGGCAGATACGCAGTATTTT.

The chain is built from TRBV29-1 and TRBJ2-7; D unclear. The CDR3 spans 10 residues. Between the trimmed V and J ends, which lost 0 bases and 5 bases, there was a span of 2 bases. The V gene's germline CDR1 is SQVTM and CDR2 ANQGSEA. In DNA form, the CDR3 reads TGCAGCGTTGAAGAAAACGAGCAGTACTTC. Translating gives CSVEENEQYF.

This clonotype came up many times. The chain has TRBV5-1 and TRBJ2-1, with 8 bases lining up with TRBD1. V shed 6 bases and J 3 bases; nucleotides not matched to a gene: 11. CDR1 is SGHRS and CDR2 is YFSETQ in the germline V gene. The CDR3 has 16 residues. CDR3 coding DNA: TGCGCCAGCACTTCGACAGGGGTTTCGGGCTACAATGAGCAGTTCTTC. Its translation is CASTSTGVSGYNEQFF.

This clonotype was observed a few times. The genes are TRBV29-1 and TRBJ2-5, with 8 bases matching TRBD1. Per the germline V gene, CDR1 is SQVTM and CDR2 is ANQGSEA. V was pared by 6 bases and J by 5 bases, with 11 bases of the junction left unmatched. This CDR3 contains 14 residues. Written as DNA, the CDR3 is TGCAGCGTGATGGACAGGGCAGACGGGGAGACCCAGTACTTC. Amino acid sequence: CSVMDRADGETQYF.

The rearrangement joins TRBV20-1 to TRBJ1-1, with D unresolved. Germline lookup yields CDR1 DFQATT and CDR2 SNEGSKA (reference sequence). There are 14 residues in the CDR3. V lost 2 bases and J 1 base, leaving 11 bases between the germline ends. The CDR3 loop is CSARLLRANTEAFF. In nucleotides, the CDR3 is TGCAGTGCTAGACTCTTAAGGGCGAACACTGAAGCTTTCTTT.

This clonotype was picked up a small number of times. The V and J genes are TRBV6-2 or TRBV6-3 and TRBJ2-1, with 7 bases matching TRBD2. The CDR3 covers 20 residues. The V gene end was trimmed by 0 bases and the J gene end by 0 bases; junction bases not matched to a gene: 14. The germline gives CDR1 MNHEY, CDR2 SVGEGT. The CDR3 protein is CASSYSVSGEGPTSYNEQFF. CDR3 DNA sequence: TGTGCCAGCAGTTACTCGGTATCCGGGGAGGGGCCGACCTCCTACAATGAGCAGTTCTTC.

This clonotype was detected a few times. The V call is TRBV12-3 or TRBV12-4, the J call TRBJ2-1; 9 bases fit TRBD2. The CDR3 loop spans 15 amino acids. V shed 6 bases, J shed 5 bases, and the junction held 8 bases outside the gene matches. The CDR3 is CASRISGSSDNEQFF. The CDR3 bases are TGTGCCAGCAGAATTAGCGGGAGTTCAGACAATGAGCAGTTCTTC.

This clonotype was counted at least ten times. The chain links TRBV5-1 to TRBJ2-7; tentative D call: TRBD1 (5 bases). CDR3 length: 13 residues. With 4 bases removed from V and 4 bases from J, the gap between germline ends came to 12 bases. The V gene's germline CDR1 is SGHRS and CDR2 YFSETQ. CDR3 coding DNA: TGCGCCAGCAGCCCGAAGGGGTCTTACGAGCAGTACGTC. Translating gives CASSPKGSYEQYV.

This clonotype came up a few times. CDR3 in DNA: TGTGCCAGCAGCCGGGGGGGGGTCCCCTCCTACGAGCAGTACGTC. Translating gives CASSRGGVPSYEQYV. This rearrangement joins TRBV7-9 to TRBJ2-7, with 8 bases fitting TRBD2. This CDR3 region has 15 residues. CDR1 SEHNR and CDR2 FQNEAQ come from the germline V gene (reference sequence). V shed 5 bases and J 0 bases; nucleotides not matched to a gene: 6.

J is TRBJ2-1 and V is TRBV4-1; the D gene is possibly TRBD2 (5 bases). The CDR3 consists of 13 residues. Germline V gene sequence: CDR1 MGHRA, CDR2 YSYEKL. The V end lost 0 bases, the J end lost 7 bases, and 7 bases lay between the germline ends. This chain's CDR3 is CASSQDTGNEQFF. The CDR3 DNA reads TGCGCCAGCAGCCAAGACACGGGGAATGAGCAGTTCTTC.

This clonotype was counted many times. The rearrangement uses TRBV15 and TRBJ1-5; 9 nucleotides line up with TRBD1. Germline V CDR1 and CDR2: LNHNV, YYDKDF (reference sequence). V lost 3 bases and J lost 5; bases outside the gene matches: 11. This CDR3 is 17 amino acids long. The CDR3 protein is CATSSPRTGARDQPQHF. DNA for the CDR3: TGTGCCACCAGCAGTCCCCGGACAGGGGCTAGGGATCAGCCCCAGCATTTT.

The chain couples TRBV4-1 to TRBJ1-6; D remains ambiguous. Trimming removed 1 base from V and 7 bases from J, with 2 bases in between. Germline assignment: CDR1 MGHRA and CDR2 YSYEKL. The CDR3 extends over 12 amino acids. CDR3 nucleotide sequence: TGCGCCAGCAGCCAAGGCAATTCACCCCTCCACTTT. Its protein product is CASSQGNSPLHF.

As for this clonotype: Germline is not matched at one junction end, which may reflect a read error. The gene calls are TRBV18 and TRBJ1-1; maybe TRBD1 (5 bases). The CDR3 is 15 residues long. Germline lookup yields CDR1 KGHSH and CDR2 LQKENI. In DNA, the CDR3 is TGTGCCAGCTCCCCCAGGACACAACAGAACACTGAAGCTTACTTT. Translation: CASSPRTQQNTEAYF. Together with reference TRBV18 and TRBJ1-1, the CDR3 gives the full variable domain: NAGVMQNPRHLVRRRGQEARLRCSPMKGHSHVYWYRQLPEEGLKFMVYLQKENIIDESGMPKERFSAEFPKEGPSILRIQQVVRGDSAAYFCASSPRTQQNTEAYFGQGTRLTVV.

The sample holds many counts of this clonotype. The chain uses TRBV25-1 and TRBJ1-5; D perhaps matches TRBD1 (6 bases). The CDR3 length is 14 residues. Germline assignment: CDR1 MGHDK and CDR2 SYGVNS. V dropped 8 bases and J dropped 7 bases, with 18 bases sitting between them. This chain's CDR3 is CASSSPGGGQPQHF. In nucleotides, the CDR3 is TGTGCCAGCTCCAGTCCCGGGGGCGGCCAGCCCCAGCATTTT.

This clonotype has only one observation. The rearrangement uses TRBV14 and TRBJ1-4; 8 bases line up with TRBD1. The CDR3 runs 15 residues. Germline V CDR1 and CDR2: SGHDN, FVKESK. J lost 8 bases, V lost 0 bases, and 5 bases had no gene match. CDR3 DNA sequence: TGTGCCAGCAGCCAAGATCGGACAGGGTGGGAAAAACTGTTTTTT. Translation gives CASSQDRTGWEKLFF.